These 22 T cell receptor beta chains came from one sample sequenced in a study of blood T cell repertoires in COVID-19. Only in-frame clones appear in the TCRdb table, and some are missing; sequencing was by immunoSEQ multiplex PCR. Altogether 200,000 to 250,000 clones are present, roughly 94% being singletons, with the ten largest covering 0.95% to 1.5%. Input material: peripheral blood. The receptor set was obtained from a man younger than 45 with acute or convalescent COVID-19.

This chain uses TRBV5-1 with TRBJ1-2; 9 bases are a match to TRBD1. There are 14 residues in the CDR3. The ends lost 2 bases at V and 6 bases at J; junction bases unmatched: 5. Germline-derived CDR1 and CDR2 are SGHRS and YFSETQ. CDR3 bases: TGCGCCAGCAGCTTTACAGGGGGCATAAATGGCTACACCTTC. Amino acid sequence: CASSFTGGINGYTF.

The V call is TRBV7-2, the J call TRBJ2-5, with D uncertain. The CDR3 is 14 residues long. Trimming cost V 6 bases and J 4 bases, with 15 bases left between them. Germline values: CDR1 SGHTA, CDR2 FQGNSA. The CDR3 region has the DNA TGTGCCAGCAGTCGCTCTAGAAATGGAGAGACCCAGTACTTC. It codes for CASSRSRNGETQYF.

The rearrangement links TRBV6-5 to TRBJ2-3; D is unresolved. Looked up from germline, CDR1 is MNHEY and CDR2 is SVGAGI. This CDR3 contains 14 residues. Trimming removed 8 bases at V and 0 bases at J, with 12 bases between. The CDR3 protein is CASARTSSTDTQYF. The CDR3 nucleotides are TGTGCCAGCGCGCGCACCTCTAGCACAGATACGCAGTATTTT.

This clone was seen only once. This chain links TRBV30 with TRBJ1-3; D unclear. Germline V CDR1 and CDR2: GTSNPN, SVGIG (reference sequence). This CDR3 has 14 amino acids. V dropped 3 bases and J dropped 9 bases, with 18 bases sitting between them. CDR3 DNA sequence: TGTGCCTGGAGCCGCGGTTCCGCGCTGGGCACCATATATTTT. Translating gives CAWSRGSALGTIYF.

V usage is TRBV7-9 and J usage is TRBJ2-1, with D perhaps TRBD2 (5 bases). Germline V gene sequence: CDR1 SEHNR, CDR2 FQNEAQ (reference sequence). V lost 6 bases to trimming and J lost 10 bases, with 16 bases between them. The CDR3 contains 13 residues. CDR3 DNA sequence: TGTGCCAGCAGGAGCAATCGCCAGCGGGAGCAGTTCTTC. It is translated as CASRSNRQREQFF.

This chain links TRBV5-6 with TRBJ2-7, with TRBD2 as a possible D gene (6 bases). This CDR3 spans 14 amino acids. V shed 3 bases and J shed 6 bases, with 16 bases lying between them. Germline CDR1 SGHDT, CDR2 YYEEEE. CDR3 region: CASSWSRSGVEQYF. Written as DNA, the CDR3 is TGTGCCAGCAGCTGGAGTCGGTCGGGGGTCGAGCAGTACTTC.

The rearrangement joins TRBV6-5 to TRBJ2-4; TRBD1 aligns across 11 bases. V trimming: 5 bases; J trimming: 7 bases; junction bases outside the gene matches: 4. Germline CDR1 and CDR2: MNHEY and SVGAGI. The CDR3 extends over 14 amino acids. This CDR3 is CASSRDRGSNIQYF. CDR3 sequence (DNA): TGTGCCAGCAGTCGGGACAGGGGGTCGAACATTCAGTACTTC.

The chain joins TRBV5-5 to TRBJ1-4; maybe TRBD1 (6 bases). V gave up 4 bases and J gave up 6 bases, with 19 bases separating them. There are 16 residues in the CDR3. Germline V CDR1 and CDR2: SGHKS, YYEKEE (reference sequence). CDR3 amino acids: CASSPQGTRSYEKLFF. DNA of the CDR3: TGTGCCAGCAGCCCGCAAGGGACACGGAGTTATGAAAAACTGTTTTTT.

The chain links TRBV6-5 to TRBJ2-3, with 8 bases fitting TRBD1. This CDR3 has 13 amino acids. Germline CDR1 and CDR2: MNHEY and SVGAGI. V gave up 8 bases and J gave up 4 bases; unmatched junction bases: 5. The CDR3 region is CASLTGVADTQYF. The CDR3 DNA is TGTGCCAGCTTGACAGGGGTGGCAGATACGCAGTATTTT.

The V call is TRBV19, the J call TRBJ1-2, with a tentative D call TRBD1 (6 bases). Trimming removed 4 bases from V and 3 bases from J, with 15 bases in between. The CDR3 spans 15 residues. Germline assignment: CDR1 LNHDA and CDR2 SQIVND (reference sequence). CDR3 residues: CASSTPQGFDYGYTF. CDR3 DNA: TGTGCCAGTAGTACCCCACAGGGTTTCGACTATGGCTACACCTTC.

J is TRBJ2-7 and V is TRBV11-2; TRBD2 might be the D (6 bases). Germline-derived CDR1 and CDR2 are SGHAT and FQNNGV. V was cut by 1 base and J by 6 bases, with 13 bases left in between. The CDR3 spans 14 residues. CDR3 in amino acids: CASSLGRAGFEQYF. The CDR3 DNA reads as TGTGCCAGCAGCTTAGGACGGGCGGGGTTCGAGCAGTACTTC.

Here the CDR3 DNA reads TGTGCCAGCAGCGTAGGTACAGGTAATGAGCAGTTCTTC. Translation: CASSVGTGNEQFF. The chain employs TRBV9 and TRBJ2-1; possible D gene TRBD1, 5 bases. Trimming removed 0 bases from V and 7 bases from J, with 8 bases in between. This CDR3 contains 13 residues. Germline CDR1 reads SGDLS; CDR2 reads YYNGEE. The whole variable domain, remainder taken from reference TRBV9 and TRBJ2-1, is DSGVTQTPKHLITATGQRVTLRCSPRSGDLSVYWYQQSLDQGLQFLIQYYNGEERAKGNILERFSAQQFPDLHSELNLSSLELGDSALYFCASSVGTGNEQFFGPGTRLTVL.

This chain connects TRBV28 to TRBJ1-2; D uncertain. This CDR3 region has 16 residues. Germline CDR1 MDHEN, CDR2 SYDVKM. The ends were cut back, 5 bases at V and 1 base at J, with 17 bases in the middle. CDR3 amino acids: CASSRDFMALNYGYTF. In nucleotides, the CDR3 is TGTGCCAGCAGTCGTGATTTTATGGCCCTTAACTATGGCTACACCTTC.

The V call is TRBV7-3, the J call TRBJ2-7, with 10 bases matching TRBD1. CDR1 and CDR2 (germline): SGHTA, FQGTGA. Losses at the gene ends were 5 bases for V and 4 bases for J; bases not matched to a gene: 2. The CDR3 consists of 13 residues. CDR3 sequence reads: CASSKDRGYEQYF. CDR3 bases: TGTGCCAGCAGCAAGGACAGGGGGTACGAGCAGTACTTC.

The chain employs TRBV29-1 and TRBJ2-7; 7 bases match TRBD2. CDR1 and CDR2 from the germline V gene are SQVTM and ANQGSEA. Unmatched junction bases numbered 5, after V lost 6 bases and J lost 3 bases. This CDR3 is built from 12 residues. Here the CDR3 DNA reads TGCAGCGTCGGGACTAATAACTACGAGCAGTACTTC. This translates into CSVGTNNYEQYF.

This chain uses TRBV5-4 with TRBJ2-3; no definite D call. Germline V gives CDR1 SGHNT, CDR2 YYREEE (reference sequence). This CDR3 is built from 13 residues. Trimming left V 5 bases short and J 2 bases short, with 9 bases between. CDR3 sequence: CASRPGFTDTQYF. CDR3 sequence (DNA): TGTGCCAGCAGGCCGGGTTTCACAGATACGCAGTATTTT.

The chain employs TRBV9 and TRBJ1-1; D may be TRBD1 (5 bases). Trimming removed 4 bases from V and 0 bases from J, with 16 bases in between. This CDR3 is 16 amino acids long. The germline gives CDR1 SGDLS, CDR2 YYNGEE. The CDR3 loop reads CASSSDLTALNTEAFF. DNA of the CDR3: TGTGCCAGCAGCTCTGATCTGACAGCCCTGAACACTGAAGCTTTCTTT.

This clone was counted between two and nine times. At one of its ends the junction is not consistent with the germline gene, which may arise from a read error. V and J are TRBV28 and TRBJ1-4; TRBD1 is a possible D gene (6 bases). Germline CDR1 MDHEN, CDR2 SYDVKM. This CDR3 comprises 16 residues. The CDR3 protein is CASSVWVSGVNEKLFF. CDR3 DNA: TGTGCCAGCAGTGTATGGGTTTCAGGGGTGAACGAAAAACTGTTTTTT.

The CDR3, as DNA: TGTGCCAGCAGCTTAGAAACAGCAGACAATGGCTACACCTTC. Its translation is CASSLETADNGYTF. This chain uses TRBV5-4 with TRBJ1-2; D not certain. Germline V lookup: CDR1 SGHNT, CDR2 YYREEE (reference sequence). Trimming cost V 2 bases and J 6 bases, with 14 bases left between them. The CDR3 runs 14 residues.

The chain recombines TRBV19 with TRBJ2-3; TRBD1 aligns across 7 bases. This CDR3 spans 13 amino acids. Germline CDR1 is LNHDA and CDR2 is SQIVND (reference sequence). V lost 6 bases, J lost 5 bases, and 5 bases stayed unmatched. Written as DNA, the CDR3 is TGTGCCAGTAGCTTCACAGGGGAAGATACGCAGTATTTT. This gives the protein CASSFTGEDTQYF.

The chain joins TRBV29-1 to TRBJ1-1; possible D gene TRBD1, 6 bases. The CDR3 runs 13 residues. The germline CDR1 and CDR2 sequences are SQVTM and ANQGSEA. The ends were cut back, 5 bases at V and 4 bases at J, with 14 bases in the middle. CDR3 in DNA: TGCAGCGTTCAACCCCAGGGGATCACTGAAGCTTTCTTT. Translated, it gives CSVQPQGITEAFF.

This chain uses TRBV28 with TRBJ2-7, with TRBD1 identical over 8 bases. The CDR3 is 12 residues long. V shed 6 bases, J shed 5 bases, and the junction held 3 bases outside the gene matches. Germline V gives CDR1 MDHEN, CDR2 SYDVKM. CDR3: CASRTGVHEQYF. The CDR3 DNA reads TGTGCCAGCAGGACAGGGGTCCACGAGCAGTACTTC.